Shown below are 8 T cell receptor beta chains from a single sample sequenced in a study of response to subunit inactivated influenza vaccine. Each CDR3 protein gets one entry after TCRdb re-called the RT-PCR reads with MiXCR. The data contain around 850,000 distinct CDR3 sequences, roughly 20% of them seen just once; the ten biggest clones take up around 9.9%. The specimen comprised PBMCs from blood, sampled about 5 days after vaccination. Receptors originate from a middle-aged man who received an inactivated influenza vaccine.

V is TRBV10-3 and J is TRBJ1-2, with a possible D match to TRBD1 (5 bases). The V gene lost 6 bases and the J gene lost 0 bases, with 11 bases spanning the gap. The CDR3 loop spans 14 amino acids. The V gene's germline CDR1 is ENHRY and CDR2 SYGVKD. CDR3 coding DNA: TGTGCCATCAGGAGGGACGGTACTAACTATGGCTACACCTTC. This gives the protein CAIRRDGTNYGYTF.

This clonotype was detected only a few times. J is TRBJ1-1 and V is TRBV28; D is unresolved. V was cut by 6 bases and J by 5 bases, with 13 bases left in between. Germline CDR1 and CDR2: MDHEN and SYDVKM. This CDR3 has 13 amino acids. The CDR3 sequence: CASSKHGRTEAFF. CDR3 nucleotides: TGTGCCAGCAGCAAACACGGGCGGACTGAAGCTTTCTTT.

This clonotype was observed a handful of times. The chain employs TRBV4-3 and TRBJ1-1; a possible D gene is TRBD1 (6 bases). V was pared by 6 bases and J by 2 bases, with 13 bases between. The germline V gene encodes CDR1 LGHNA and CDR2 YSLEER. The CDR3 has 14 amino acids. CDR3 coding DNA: TGCGCCAGCAGACAACAGGGATCCAACACTGAAGCTTTCTTT. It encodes CASRQQGSNTEAFF.

CDR3 residues: CSAPRPAGHNEQFF. The CDR3 DNA sequence: TGCAGCGCCCCGCGACCCGCTGGGCACAATGAGCAGTTCTTC. The gene calls are TRBV29-1 and TRBJ2-1; D is uncertain. From germline, CDR1 is SQVTM and CDR2 ANQGSEA. Trimming pared 7 bases from V and 5 bases from J, leaving 18 bases between. The CDR3 runs 14 residues.

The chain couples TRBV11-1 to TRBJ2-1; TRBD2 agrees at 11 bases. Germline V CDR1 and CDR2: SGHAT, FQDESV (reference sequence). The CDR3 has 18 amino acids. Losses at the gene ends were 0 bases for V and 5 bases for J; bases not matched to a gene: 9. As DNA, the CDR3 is TGTGCCAGCAGCTTAGCGAGCTGGGCGACTAGCGGGAACAATGAGCAGTTCTTC. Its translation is CASSLASWATSGNNEQFF.

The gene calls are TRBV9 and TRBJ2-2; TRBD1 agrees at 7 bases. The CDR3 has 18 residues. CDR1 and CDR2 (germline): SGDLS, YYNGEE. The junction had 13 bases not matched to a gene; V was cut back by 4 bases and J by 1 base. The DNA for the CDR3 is TGTGCCAGCAGCCCCGCTAGATGGGACAGTCGGAACACCGGGGAGCTGTTTTTT. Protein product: CASSPARWDSRNTGELFF.

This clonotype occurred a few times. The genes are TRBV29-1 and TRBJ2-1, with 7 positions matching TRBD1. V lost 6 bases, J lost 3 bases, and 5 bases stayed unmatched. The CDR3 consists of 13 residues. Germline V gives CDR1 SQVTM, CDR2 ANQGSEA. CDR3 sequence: CSVGPGGYNEQFF. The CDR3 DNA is TGCAGCGTCGGGCCAGGGGGCTACAATGAGCAGTTCTTC.

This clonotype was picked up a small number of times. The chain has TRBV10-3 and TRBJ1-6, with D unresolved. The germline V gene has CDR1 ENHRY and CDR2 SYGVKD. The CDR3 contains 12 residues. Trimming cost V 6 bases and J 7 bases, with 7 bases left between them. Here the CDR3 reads CAIRERNSPLHF. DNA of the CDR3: TGTGCCATCAGGGAGCGAAATTCACCCCTCCACTTT.